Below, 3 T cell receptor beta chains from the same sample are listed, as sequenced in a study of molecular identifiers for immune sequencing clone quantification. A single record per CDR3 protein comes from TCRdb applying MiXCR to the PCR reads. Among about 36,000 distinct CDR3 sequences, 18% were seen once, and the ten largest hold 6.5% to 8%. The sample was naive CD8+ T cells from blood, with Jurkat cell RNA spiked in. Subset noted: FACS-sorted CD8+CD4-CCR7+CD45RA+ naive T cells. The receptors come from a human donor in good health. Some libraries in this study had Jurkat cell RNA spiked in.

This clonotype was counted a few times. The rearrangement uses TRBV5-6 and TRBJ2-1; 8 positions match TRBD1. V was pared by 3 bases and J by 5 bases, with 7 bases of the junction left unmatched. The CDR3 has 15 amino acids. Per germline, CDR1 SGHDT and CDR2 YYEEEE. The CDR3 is CASSYGTGYHNEQFF. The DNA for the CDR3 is TGTGCCAGCAGCTACGGGACAGGTTACCACAATGAGCAGTTCTTC.

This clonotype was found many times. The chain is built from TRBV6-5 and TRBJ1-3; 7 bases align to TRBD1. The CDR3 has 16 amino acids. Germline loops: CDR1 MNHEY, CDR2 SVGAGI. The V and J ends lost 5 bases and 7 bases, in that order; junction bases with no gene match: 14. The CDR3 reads CASSLLRGPVRNTIYF. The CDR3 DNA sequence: TGTGCCAGCAGTCTACTAAGGGGGCCAGTGAGGAACACCATATATTTT.

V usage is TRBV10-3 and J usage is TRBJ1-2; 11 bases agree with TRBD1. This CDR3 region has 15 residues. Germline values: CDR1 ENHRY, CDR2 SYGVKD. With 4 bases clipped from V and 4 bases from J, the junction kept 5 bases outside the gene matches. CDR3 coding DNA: TGTGCCATCAGTGGGGGACAGGGGGACTTCTATGGCTACACCTTC. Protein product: CAISGGQGDFYGYTF.